There are many counts of the clone carrying this TCR beta chain. The target antigen is unknown. The library was built for alpha chains, so this beta chain is an off-target read and its size means little. This entry comes from a study of spatial heterogeneity in lung cancer. General study points: Coverage of tumor T cells was estimated at approximately 7% for alpha chains and under 15% for beta chains. Counts of expanded intratumoral alpha and beta TCRs tracked tumor mutation counts.

Stated time point: sample taken at primary tumor resection. The donors comprised approximately 72 untreated early-stage non-small cell lung cancer patients. Frozen PBMC, nontumor lung or tumor provided whole RNA, which was sequenced unsorted. MiXCR, applied by TCRdb to the 5' RACE reads, yields one record per CDR3 protein. The sample lists roughly 7,000 distinct CDR3 sequences, 14% seen once, with approximately 10% in the top ten. Here the sequenced sample was lung tumor tissue, taken at surgery. This clonotype originated in a female donor with early-stage non-small cell lung cancer.

The CDR3 nucleotides are TGTGCCAGCAGCTTTGAGGGGACAAGCACAGATACGCAGTATTTT. The encoded protein is CASSFEGTSTDTQYF. The rearrangement joins TRBV7-2 to TRBJ2-3; a weak D match, TRBD1 (6 bases). CDR1 is SGHTA, CDR2 FQGNSA, per germline. Trimming cost V 3 bases and J 0 bases, with 10 bases left between them. The CDR3 sequence is 15 residues long.